This is a list of T cell receptor beta chains from one sample in a study of cytomegalovirus exposure and HLA in healthy donors. Sequencing was performed with immunoSEQ multiplex PCR; in TCRdb, only in-frame clones are kept and a portion is missing. The profile shows some 150,000 clones, 80% of them singletons. The material sequenced was PBMCs. The receptor source for this set is a man in his thirties or forties in good health and CMV-seropositive. Both conserved end residues are part of each CDR3. The D gene is left open where the match is weak. Rows may omit the clone size; those that give it use once, few, many or a size class.

abundance	len	d_gene	v_gene	j_gene	CDR3aa	CDR3nt
-	13	TRBD1	TRBV6-1	TRBJ1-2	CASSDRDRGGYTF	TGTGCCAGCAGTGACCGGGACAGGGGTGGCTACACCTTC
-	17	TRBD1	TRBV28	TRBJ1-2	CASSSPRPRTGYYGYTF	TGTGCCAGCAGTTCACCCCGACCTAGGACAGGATACTATGGCTACACCTTC
-	15	-	TRBV28	TRBJ2-1	CASSFPGGTYNEQFF	TGTGCCAGCAGTTTCCCGGGCGGGACCTACAATGAGCAGTTCTTC
-	15	TRBD1	TRBV5-1	TRBJ1-4	CASSTQGAGGEKLFF	TGCGCCAGCAGCACACAGGGGGCTGGGGGGGAAAAACTGTTTTTT
-	15	-	TRBV9	TRBJ1-2	CASSIHYGGNYGYTF	TGTGCCAGCAGCATACATTACGGAGGCAACTATGGCTACACCTTC
-	16	TRBD2	TRBV7-9	TRBJ2-4	CASSLAGPSGKNIQYF	TGTGCCAGCAGCTTAGCGGGGCCTAGCGGAAAAAACATTCAGTACTTC
-	12	-	TRBV7-2	TRBJ2-7	CASSWGQLGQYF	TGTGCCAGCAGCTGGGGACAATTGGGGCAGTACTTC
-	17	-	TRBV7-9	TRBJ2-7	CASSPRRGHEDSYEQYF	TGTGCCAGCAGCCCGAGACGGGGACATGAGGACTCCTACGAGCAGTACTTC
-	14	-	TRBV28	TRBJ2-7	CASTLPAQAGEQYF	TGTGCCAGCACTTTACCGGCCCAGGCGGGCGAGCAGTACTTC
-	14	-	TRBV5-8	TRBJ2-2	CASSSGSVTGELFF	TGTGCCAGCAGCTCGGGTTCGGTCACCGGGGAGCTGTTTTTT
-	15	TRBD1	TRBV7-7	TRBJ2-3	CASSRGQGAADTQYF	TGTGCTAGCAGCCGGGGACAGGGGGCGGCAGATACGCAGTATTTT
-	17	-	TRBV5-1	TRBJ1-1	CASSSHPVGQGGTEAFF	TGCGCCAGCAGCTCACACCCAGTCGGGCAGGGCGGCACTGAAGCTTTCTTT
-	13	TRBD2	TRBV7-2	TRBJ2-2	CVSSETSNGELFF	TGTGTCAGCAGCGAGACTAGCAACGGGGAGCTGTTTTTT
-	13	TRBD1	TRBV6-6	TRBJ1-2	CASSLGQGGGYTF	TGTGCCAGCAGTTTAGGACAGGGGGGAGGCTACACCTTC
-	18	TRBD2	TRBV12-5	TRBJ2-1	CASGLGTSGRDSYNEQFF	TGTGCTAGTGGTTTGGGGACTAGCGGGAGGGACTCCTACAATGAGCAGTTCTTC
-	16	-	TRBV30	TRBJ2-7	CAWRDTQGFSGYEQYF	TGTGCCTGGAGGGATACACAGGGCTTCTCGGGCTACGAGCAGTACTTC
-	11	-	TRBV25-1	TRBJ2-5	CASSEWLTQYF	TGTGCCAGCAGTGAATGGCTTACCCAGTACTTC
-	12	TRBD2	TRBV6-6	TRBJ2-7	CASSQGLAKQYF	TGTGCCAGCAGTCAGGGACTAGCGAAGCAGTACTTC
once	15	TRBD1	TRBV28	TRBJ2-3	CASSLPGGGTDTQYF	TGTGCCAGCAGTCTCCCAGGGGGCGGCACAGATACGCAGTATTTT
once	14	TRBD1	TRBV5-1	TRBJ1-6	CASSLMGQNSPLHF	TGCGCCAGCAGCCTCATGGGACAGAATTCACCCCTCCACTTT
once	17	TRBD1	TRBV28	TRBJ1-1	CASSLPAGTVMNTEAFF	TGTGCCAGCAGTCTCCCAGCCGGGACAGTCATGAACACTGAAGCTTTCTTT
-	15	TRBD2	TRBV5-1	TRBJ2-1	CASSREVAENNEQFF	TGCGCCAGCAGCCGGGAGGTAGCGGAGAACAATGAGCAGTTCTTC
-	13	-	TRBV11-3	TRBJ1-1	CASSLGANTEAFF	TGTGCCAGCAGCCTTGGAGCGAACACTGAAGCTTTCTTT
-	15	-	TRBV29-1	TRBJ2-3	CSVESASESTDTQYF	TGCAGCGTTGAATCGGCTAGCGAGAGCACAGATACGCAGTATTTT
-	15	TRBD2	TRBV6-6	TRBJ2-7	CASSYTGGSSYEQYF	TGTGCCAGCAGTTACACTGGCGGGAGTTCCTACGAGCAGTACTTC
-	16	-	TRBV28	TRBJ2-1	CASSFRGGDPYNEQFF	TGTGCCAGCAGTTTCAGGGGAGGGGACCCCTACAATGAGCAGTTCTTC
-	13	-	TRBV30	TRBJ2-1	CAWSYGLGNEQFF	TGTGCCTGGAGTTACGGACTGGGCAATGAGCAGTTCTTC
once	16	TRBD2	TRBV4-2	TRBJ2-1	CASSQETSGSYNEQFF	TGTGCCAGCAGCCAAGAGACTAGCGGTTCTTACAATGAGCAGTTCTTC
-	15	-	TRBV5-1	TRBJ2-1	CASSLTTSSYNEQFF	TGCGCCAGCAGCTTAACCACAAGCTCCTACAATGAGCAGTTCTTC
-	15	-	TRBV25-1	TRBJ1-3	CASSLNGASGNTIYF	TGTGCCAGCAGTTTGAATGGGGCTTCTGGAAACACCATATATTTT
-	13	-	TRBV5-4	TRBJ2-7	CASSSPPNYEQYF	TGTGCCAGCAGCTCCCCCCCAAACTACGAGCAGTACTTC
-	14	TRBD2	TRBV6-6	TRBJ2-7	CASSRSGSSYEQYF	TGTGCCAGCAGTAGGAGCGGGAGCTCCTACGAGCAGTACTTC
-	15	-	TRBV18	TRBJ2-3	CASSPGLSSGNTQYF	TGTGCCAGCTCACCAGGTCTCTCCAGCGGCAATACGCAGTATTTT
-	18	TRBD1	TRBV18	TRBJ2-5	CASSPRGTGVMETETQYF	TGTGCCAGCTCACCACGTGGGACAGGGGTTATGGAGACAGAGACCCAGTACTTC
-	12	-	TRBV6-6	TRBJ1-2	CASSPDGYGYPF	TGTGCCAGCAGTCCCGACGGGTATGGCTACCCCTTC
-	16	TRBD1	TRBV5-1	TRBJ2-7	CASRDMTGIKTYEQYF	TGCGCCAGCAGAGACATGACAGGGATTAAAACCTACGAGCAGTACTTC
few	14	-	TRBV5-1	TRBJ2-7	CASSLGADPYEQYF	TGCGCCAGCAGCTTGGGGGCCGATCCCTACGAGCAGTACTTC
-	19	TRBD2	TRBV28	TRBJ2-2	CASSLWAGTSGVNTGELFF	TGTGCCAGCAGTTTATGGGCCGGGACTAGCGGGGTGAACACCGGGGAGCTGTTTTTT
-	14	-	TRBV5-1	TRBJ2-7	CASSLSGQTYEQYF	TGCGCCAGCAGCCTTAGCGGACAAACCTACGAGCAGTACTTC
-	13	TRBD2	TRBV5-1	TRBJ2-5	CASSFGGGETQYF	TGCGCCAGCAGCTTCGGGGGGGGAGAGACCCAGTACTTC
-	15	-	TRBV6-6	TRBJ1-3	CASSPLAGSGNTIYF	TGTGCCAGCAGTCCCCTGGCAGGGTCTGGAAACACCATATATTTT